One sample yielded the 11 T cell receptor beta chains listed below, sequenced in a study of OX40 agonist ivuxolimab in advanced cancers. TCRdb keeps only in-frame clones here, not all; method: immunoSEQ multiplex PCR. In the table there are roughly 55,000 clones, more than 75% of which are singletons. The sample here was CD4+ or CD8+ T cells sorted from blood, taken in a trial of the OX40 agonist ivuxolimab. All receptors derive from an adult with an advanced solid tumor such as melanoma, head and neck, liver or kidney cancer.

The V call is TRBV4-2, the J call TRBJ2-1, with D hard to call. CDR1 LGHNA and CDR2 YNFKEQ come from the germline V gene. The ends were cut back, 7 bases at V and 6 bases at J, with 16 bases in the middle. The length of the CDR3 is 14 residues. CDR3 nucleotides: TGTGCCAGCATGGACCTAAAGGGCGGCAATGAGCAGTTCTTC. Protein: CASMDLKGGNEQFF.

The CDR3 nucleotides read TGTGCCACCAGCCCCGCGCGGTTTAATTCACCCCTCCACTTT. The encoded protein is CATSPARFNSPLHF. This chain uses TRBV15 with TRBJ1-6; D uncertain. Germline CDR1 is LNHNV and CDR2 is YYDKDF (reference sequence). The CDR3 has 14 amino acids. Trimming took off 5 bases at V and 6 bases at J, with 11 bases between the two ends.

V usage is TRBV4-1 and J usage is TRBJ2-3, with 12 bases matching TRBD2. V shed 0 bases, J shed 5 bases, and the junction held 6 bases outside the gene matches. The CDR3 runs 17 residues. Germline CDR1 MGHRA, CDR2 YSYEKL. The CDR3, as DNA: TGCGCCAGCAGCCAAGAGGGAACTAGCGGGGGGAAAGATACGCAGTATTTT. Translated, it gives CASSQEGTSGGKDTQYF.

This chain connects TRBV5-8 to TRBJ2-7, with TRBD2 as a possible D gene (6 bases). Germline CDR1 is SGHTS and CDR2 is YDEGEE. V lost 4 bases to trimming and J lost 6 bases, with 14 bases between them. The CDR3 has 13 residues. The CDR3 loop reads CASSERRAGEQYF. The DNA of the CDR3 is TGTGCCAGCAGCGAAAGACGAGCGGGCGAGCAGTACTTC.

This chain's CDR3 is CASSSRVGYNEQFF. The CDR3 DNA follows: TGCGCCAGCAGCTCCCGTGTAGGGTACAATGAGCAGTTCTTC. This sequence joins TRBV5-1 and TRBJ2-1; D unresolved. Trimming stripped 3 bases from V and 4 bases from J, with 11 bases between. The CDR3 consists of 14 residues. Germline CDR1 and CDR2: SGHRS and YFSETQ.

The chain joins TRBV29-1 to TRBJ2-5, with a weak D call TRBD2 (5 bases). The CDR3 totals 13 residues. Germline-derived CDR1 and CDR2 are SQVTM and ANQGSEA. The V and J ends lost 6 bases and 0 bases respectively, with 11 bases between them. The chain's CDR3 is CSVRPGYQETQYF. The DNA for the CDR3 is TGCAGCGTCCGCCCGGGGTACCAAGAGACCCAGTACTTC.

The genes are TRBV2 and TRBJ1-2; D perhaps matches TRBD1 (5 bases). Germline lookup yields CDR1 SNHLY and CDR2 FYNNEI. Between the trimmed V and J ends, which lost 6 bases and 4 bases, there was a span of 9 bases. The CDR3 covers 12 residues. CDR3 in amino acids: CASRGTVYGYTF. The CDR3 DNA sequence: TGTGCCAGCAGGGGGACGGTCTATGGCTACACCTTC.

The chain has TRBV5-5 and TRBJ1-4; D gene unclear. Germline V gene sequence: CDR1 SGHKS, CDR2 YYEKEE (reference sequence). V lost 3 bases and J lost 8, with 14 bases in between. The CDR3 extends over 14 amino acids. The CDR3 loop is CASSSSGVDEKLFF. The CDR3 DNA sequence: TGTGCCAGCAGCTCCTCCGGGGTTGACGAAAAACTGTTTTTT.

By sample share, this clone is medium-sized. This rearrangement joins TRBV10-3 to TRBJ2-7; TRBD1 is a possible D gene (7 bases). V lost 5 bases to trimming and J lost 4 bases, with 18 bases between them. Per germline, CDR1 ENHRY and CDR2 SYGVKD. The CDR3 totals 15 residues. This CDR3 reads CAISYLRGERYEQYF. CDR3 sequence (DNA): TGTGCCATCAGTTACCTCAGGGGGGAAAGGTACGAGCAGTACTTC.

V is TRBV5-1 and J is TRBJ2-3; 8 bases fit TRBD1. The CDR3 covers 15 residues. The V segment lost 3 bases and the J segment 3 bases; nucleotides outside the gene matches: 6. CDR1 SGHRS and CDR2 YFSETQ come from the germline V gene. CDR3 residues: CASSSIQGETDTQYF. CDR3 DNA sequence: TGCGCCAGCAGCTCGATACAGGGGGAGACAGATACGCAGTATTTT.

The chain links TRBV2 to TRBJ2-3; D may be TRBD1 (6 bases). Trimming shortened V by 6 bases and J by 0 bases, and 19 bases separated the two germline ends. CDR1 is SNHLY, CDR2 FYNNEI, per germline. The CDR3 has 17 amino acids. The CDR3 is CASRWGQDFTSTDTQYF. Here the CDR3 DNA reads TGTGCCAGCAGGTGGGGGCAGGACTTTACTAGCACAGATACGCAGTATTTT.